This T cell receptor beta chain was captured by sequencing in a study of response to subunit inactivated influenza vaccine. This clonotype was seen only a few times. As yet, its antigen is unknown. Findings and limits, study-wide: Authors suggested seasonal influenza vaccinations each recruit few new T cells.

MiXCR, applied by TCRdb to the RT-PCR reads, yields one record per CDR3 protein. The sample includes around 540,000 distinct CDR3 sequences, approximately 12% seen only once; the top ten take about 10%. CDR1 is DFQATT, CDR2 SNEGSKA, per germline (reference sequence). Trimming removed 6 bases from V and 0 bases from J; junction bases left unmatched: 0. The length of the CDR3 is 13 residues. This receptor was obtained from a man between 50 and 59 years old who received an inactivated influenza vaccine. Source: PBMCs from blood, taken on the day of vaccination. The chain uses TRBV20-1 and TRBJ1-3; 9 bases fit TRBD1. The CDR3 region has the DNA TGCAGTGCGACAGGGGGCTCTGGAAACACCATATATTTT. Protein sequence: CSATGGSGNTIYF.